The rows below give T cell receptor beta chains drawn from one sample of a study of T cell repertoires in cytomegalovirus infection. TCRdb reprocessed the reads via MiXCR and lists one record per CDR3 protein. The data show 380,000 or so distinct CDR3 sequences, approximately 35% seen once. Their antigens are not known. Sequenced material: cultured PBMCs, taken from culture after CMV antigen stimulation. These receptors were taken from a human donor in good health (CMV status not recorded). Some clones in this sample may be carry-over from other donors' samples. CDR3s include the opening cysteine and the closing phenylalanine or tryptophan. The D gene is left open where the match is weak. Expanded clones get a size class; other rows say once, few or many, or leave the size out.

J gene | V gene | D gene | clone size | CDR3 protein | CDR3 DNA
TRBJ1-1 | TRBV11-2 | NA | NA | CASKQGGEVTEAFF | TGTGCCAGCAAACAGGGAGGAGAGGTCACTGAAGCTTTCTTT
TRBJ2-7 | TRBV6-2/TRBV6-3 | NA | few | CASRPPGQLYEQYF | TGTGCCAGCCGACCGCCGGGACAACTCTACGAGCAGTACTTC
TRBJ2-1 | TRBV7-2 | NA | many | CASSLREGYNEQFF | TGTGCCAGCAGCTTAAGAGAAGGCTACAATGAGCAGTTCTTC
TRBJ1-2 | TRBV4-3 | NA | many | CASSQVQDYGYTF | TGCGCCAGCAGCCAAGTACAGGACTATGGCTACACCTTC
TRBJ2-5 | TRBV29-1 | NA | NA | CSVEHLQETQYF | TGCAGCGTTGAGCATCTTCAAGAGACCCAGTACTTC
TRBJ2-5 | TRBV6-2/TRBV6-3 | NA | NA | CASSNTRETQYF | TGTGCCAGCAGTAATACAAGAGAGACCCAGTACTTC
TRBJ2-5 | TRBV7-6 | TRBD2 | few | CASSPAGYSETQYF | TGTGCCAGCAGCCCAGCGGGATATTCTGAGACCCAGTACTTC
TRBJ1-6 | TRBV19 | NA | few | CASSTLDRSSYNSPLHF | TGTGCCAGTAGTACCCTGGACAGAAGCTCCTATAATTCACCCCTCCACTTT
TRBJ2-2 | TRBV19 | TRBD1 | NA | CASRHGTEANTGELFF | TGTGCCAGTAGGCACGGGACAGAAGCGAACACCGGGGAGCTGTTTTTT
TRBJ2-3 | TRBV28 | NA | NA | CATTSWMGGSDTQYF | TGTGCCACCACCTCGTGGATGGGAGGATCAGATACGCAGTATTTT
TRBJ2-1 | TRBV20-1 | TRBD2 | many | CSARGLAGEVGSYNEQFF | TGCAGTGCTAGGGGACTAGCGGGAGAAGTCGGCTCCTACAATGAGCAGTTCTTC
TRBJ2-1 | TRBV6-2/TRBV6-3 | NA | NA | CASSWSLGRNEQFF | TGTGCCAGCAGTTGGAGCCTGGGTCGGAATGAGCAGTTCTTC
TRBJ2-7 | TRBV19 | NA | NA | CASGEPGLNYEQYF | TGTGCCAGTGGGGAACCGGGACTCAACTACGAGCAGTACTTC
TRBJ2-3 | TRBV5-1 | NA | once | CASSLATPEDTQYF | TGCGCCAGCAGCTTGGCCACCCCTGAAGATACGCAGTATTTT
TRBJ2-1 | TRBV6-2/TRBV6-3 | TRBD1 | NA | CASTTGGEQFF | TGTGCCAGCACCACAGGGGGTGAGCAGTTCTTC
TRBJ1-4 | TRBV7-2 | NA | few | CASRPTLGDEKLFF | TGTGCCAGCAGACCGACTCTTGGGGATGAAAAACTGTTTTTT
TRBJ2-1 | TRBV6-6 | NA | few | CASSYDRTTDEQFF | TGTGCCAGCAGTTACGATAGGACGACCGATGAGCAGTTCTTC
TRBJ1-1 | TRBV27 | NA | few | CASKGPRNTEAFF | TGTGCCAGCAAGGGACCGAGGAACACTGAAGCTTTCTTT
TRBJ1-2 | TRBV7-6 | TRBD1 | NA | CASSPDPPGTGVGYGYTF | TGTGCCAGCAGCCCCGATCCCCCCGGGACAGGTGTAGGGTATGGCTACACCTTC
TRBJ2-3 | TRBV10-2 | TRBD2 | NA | CASSEILAGADTQYF | TGCGCCAGCAGTGAGATTCTAGCGGGAGCAGATACGCAGTATTTT
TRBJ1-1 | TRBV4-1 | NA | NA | CASRDFDQRNTEAFF | TGCGCCAGCAGGGACTTCGATCAAAGGAACACTGAAGCTTTCTTT
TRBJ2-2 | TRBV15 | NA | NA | CATRLGNTGELFF | TGTGCCACCAGACTTGGGAACACCGGGGAGCTGTTTTTT
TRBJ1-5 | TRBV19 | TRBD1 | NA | CASSTSGTGVDNQPQHF | TGTGCCAGTAGTACCTCCGGGACAGGGGTTGACAATCAGCCCCAGCATTTT